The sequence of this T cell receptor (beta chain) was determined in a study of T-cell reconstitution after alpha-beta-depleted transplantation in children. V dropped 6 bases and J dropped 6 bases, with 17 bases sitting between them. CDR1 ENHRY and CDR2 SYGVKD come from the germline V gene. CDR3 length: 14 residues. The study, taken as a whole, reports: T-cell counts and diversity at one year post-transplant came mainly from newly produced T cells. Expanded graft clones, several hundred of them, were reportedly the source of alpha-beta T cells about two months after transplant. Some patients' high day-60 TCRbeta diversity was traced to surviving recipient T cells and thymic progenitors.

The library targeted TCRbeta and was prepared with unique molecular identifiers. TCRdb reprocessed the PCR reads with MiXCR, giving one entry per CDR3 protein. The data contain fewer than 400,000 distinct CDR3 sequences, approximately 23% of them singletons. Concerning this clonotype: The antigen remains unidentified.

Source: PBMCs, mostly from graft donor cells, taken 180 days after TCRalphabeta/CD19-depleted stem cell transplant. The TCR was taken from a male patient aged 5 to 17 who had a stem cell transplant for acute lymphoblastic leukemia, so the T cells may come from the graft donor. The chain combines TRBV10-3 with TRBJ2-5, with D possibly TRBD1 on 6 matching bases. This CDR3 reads CAISLQGPGKTQYF. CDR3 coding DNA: TGTGCCATCAGCCTACAGGGCCCGGGAAAGACCCAGTACTTC.